What follows describes a single T cell receptor (beta chain). The antigen is unknown. With 6 bases removed from V and 1 base from J, the gap between germline ends came to 21 bases. This CDR3 is built from 17 residues. CDR1 is MGHDK and CDR2 is SYGVNS in the germline V gene. Patients who underwent sequencing had shown CD8+CD57+ cell expansion by flow cytometry. The data were taken from a study of CD8+CD57+ T cells in acquired aplastic anemia. Notes on the study in general: Overlapping CD8+ CDR3 repertoires of patients and controls contained approximately 29 shared sequences. Simpson's diversity of CD8+ cells was not significantly different in patients compared with controls.

For CDR3 and TCR beta VDJ profiling, genomic DNA was the template used. One entry per CDR3 protein results from TCRdb running MiXCR on the reads. The sample lists 200,000 to 250,000 distinct CDR3 sequences; about 60% were seen once. The chain recombines TRBV25-1 with TRBJ2-5; weak D call: TRBD2 (5 bases). Sequencing was performed on sorted CD4+, CD8+, or CD8+CD57+ T cells (not recorded which) from PBMCs. This receptor was identified in a human donor with aplastic anemia. CDR3 in amino acids: CASSQDAPAGLQETQYF. In nucleotides, the CDR3 is TGTGCCAGCAGCCAAGATGCTCCTGCGGGCCTCCAAGAGACCCAGTACTTC.